Many counts were recorded for the clone carrying this T cell receptor (beta chain). The antigen is undetermined. TCRdb used MiXCR to reprocess the reads, holding one entry per CDR3 protein. Of approximately 250,000 distinct CDR3 sequences in the sample, approximately 9% were seen once. This sample is drawn from a study of T cell repertoires in cytomegalovirus infection. For the study at large: Based on public TCR beta signatures, there were indications of CMV infection and of a matching HLA type. Findings and limits, study-wide: It was HLA-C-restricted CMV-specific TCR beta clonotypes that dominated the response ex vivo. Frequencies of public TCR beta families were cumulated, and this identified carriers of CMV plus the relevant HLA.

CDR1 and CDR2 from the germline V gene are GTSNPN and SVGIG (reference sequence). The ends were cut back, 1 base at V and 4 bases at J, with 13 bases in the middle. The CDR3 covers 14 residues. This TCR came from a human donor in good health (CMV status not recorded). Some clones in this sample may be carry-over from other donors' samples. The chain recombines TRBV30 with TRBJ1-2; the D gene is possibly TRBD1 (6 bases). The specimen was PBMCs. The CDR3 loop reads CAWSETGWSYGYTF. The CDR3 DNA sequence: TGTGCCTGGAGTGAGACAGGCTGGAGCTATGGCTACACCTTC.